This T cell receptor beta chain is drawn from a study of long-term antiretroviral therapy in people with HIV. Study-level findings and limits: ART was followed by higher diversity that remained below transplant donor controls.

Notes on this clone: The antigen remains unidentified.

The germline V gene encodes CDR1 MDHEN and CDR2 SYDVKM. V dropped 4 bases and J dropped 2 bases, with 9 bases sitting between them. There are 13 residues in the CDR3. Survey level was the resolution at which the v3.0 immunoSEQ assay ran. Here immunoSEQ multiplex PCR was the method, and the copy in TCRdb shows in-frame clones only, minus some. The sample gives about 36,000 clones, over 75% of which show up once; approximately 6.1% is in the top ten. The clonotype originates from a man between 18 and 29 years old with HIV. The rearrangement links TRBV28 to TRBJ2-7; weak D call: TRBD1 (5 bases). Sequenced material: unsorted PBMCs, taken 0.6 years after starting antiretroviral therapy. The CDR3 is CASSSGFPYEQYF. CDR3 DNA: TGTGCCAGCAGTTCAGGGTTCCCCTACGAGCAGTACTTC.